These T cell receptor beta chains were read from a single sample in a study of T cell changes during pregnancy in multiple sclerosis. The table came from immunoSEQ multiplex PCR; TCRdb's copy has only in-frame clones and leaves some out. This table holds fewer than 65,000 clones, 80% to 95% found once. The material sequenced was CD4+ T cells from peripheral blood mononuclear cells, taken after pregnancy. These receptors were collected from a female donor with multiple sclerosis, enrolled in a pregnancy study. Both conserved end residues are part of each CDR3. A D gene is named only where the DNA matches it firmly. Some rows have no size entry. The others give once, few or many, or a class for an expanded clone.

d_call,clone_size,j_call,v_call,cdr3_nt,cdr3_aa
TRBD2,-,TRBJ2-2,TRBV30,TGTGCCTGGAGTGTACGGCGACTAGCGGATAACACCGGGGAGCTGTTTTTT,CAWSVRRLADNTGELFF
-,once,TRBJ2-2,TRBV11-2,TGTGCCAGCAGCCCCTTGCAGGGGACCGGGGAGCTGTTTTTT,CASSPLQGTGELFF
-,-,TRBJ2-7,TRBV6-6,TGTGCCAGCAGGGGCTCGTTGACCTACGAGCAGTACTTC,CASRGSLTYEQYF
-,-,TRBJ2-7,TRBV5-4,TGTGCCAGCAGCCGCTCGAGGGACACGCAACCTCACGAGCAGTACTTC,CASSRSRDTQPHEQYF
TRBD1,-,TRBJ2-7,TRBV27,TGTGCCAGCAGAAGGGACAGGGCGCGTTCCGAGCAGTACTTC,CASRRDRARSEQYF
TRBD1,-,TRBJ1-1,TRBV6-1,TGTGCCAGCCTATGGACAGGGCCTGAAGCTTTCTTT,CASLWTGPEAFF
-,-,TRBJ2-7,TRBV5-1,TGCGCCAGCTCGACAGACTACGAGCAGTACTTC,CASSTDYEQYF
-,-,TRBJ1-1,TRBV2,TGTGCCAGCAGTGGTGTGGCGAACACTGAAGCTTTCTTT,CASSGVANTEAFF
-,-,TRBJ2-7,TRBV28,TGTGCCAGCAGTTCCTCCGGGACTCCGTCCTACGAGCAGTACTTC,CASSSSGTPSYEQYF
-,-,TRBJ1-2,TRBV5-1,TGCGCCAGCAGCTTAAGAGGGATAGAAGGCTACACCTTC,CASSLRGIEGYTF
TRBD2,-,TRBJ2-5,TRBV4-2,TGTGCCAGCAGCCAAGCGGGAGGCCAAGAGACCCAGTACTTC,CASSQAGGQETQYF
-,-,TRBJ1-1,TRBV18,TGTGCCAGCTCACCTCAGGGTTGGACTGAAGCTTTCTTT,CASSPQGWTEAFF
TRBD1,-,TRBJ1-3,TRBV2,TGTGCCAGCAGGAGGGGGCCCGGAAACACCATATATTTT,CASRRGPGNTIYF
TRBD1,-,TRBJ2-2,TRBV5-1,TGCGCCAGCAGCTTGCAGGGGGCTGACACCGGGGAGCTGTTTTTT,CASSLQGADTGELFF
TRBD1,-,TRBJ1-1,TRBV7-2,TGTGCCAGCAGCTTACGAGACAGGGGAAACACTGAAGCTTTCTTT,CASSLRDRGNTEAFF
-,-,TRBJ2-7,TRBV5-6,TGTGCCAGCACCCAGGGTTACGAGCAGTACTTC,CASTQGYEQYF
TRBD2,few,TRBJ2-7,TRBV5-1,TGCGCCAGCAGCTGGCTAGCGGGTCACTCCTACGAGCAGTACTTC,CASSWLAGHSYEQYF
TRBD1,-,TRBJ2-5,TRBV7-9,TGTGCCAGCAGCTTGGGACAGCGCCACCAAGAGACCCAGTACTTC,CASSLGQRHQETQYF
-,-,TRBJ2-7,TRBV6-6,TGTGCCAGCACTCGAGGCGAATACCCCTACGAGCAGTACTTC,CASTRGEYPYEQYF
TRBD1,once,TRBJ2-1,TRBV14,TGTGCCAGCAGCCAATTGGGACAGGGGTTTAACAATGAGCAGTTCTTC,CASSQLGQGFNNEQFF
TRBD2,-,TRBJ2-7,TRBV2,TGTGCCAGCGGTAGACTAGCGGGAGCGCGGGGCTCCTACGAGCAGTACTTC,CASGRLAGARGSYEQYF
-,-,TRBJ2-6,TRBV4-3,TGCGCCAGCAGCCAACAGGGGATCGGGGGGGCCAACGTCCTGACTTTC,CASSQQGIGGANVLTF
TRBD2,-,TRBJ2-5,TRBV4-1,TGCGCCAGCAGCCAGTGGCGGTTGGCTAGCGGGAGGCGAGAGACCCAGTACTTC,CASSQWRLASGRRETQYF
-,-,TRBJ1-2,TRBV28,TGTGCCAGCAGTTTGTTCCAGGACTATGGCTACACCTTC,CASSLFQDYGYTF
-,-,TRBJ1-2,TRBV29-1,TGCAGCGTTGAAGTATTGGGCAGGAGGATGGGCTACACCTTC,CSVEVLGRRMGYTF
-,-,TRBJ1-2,TRBV5-6,TGTGCCAGCAGCTTGGCCGTGGGCGGGCGGGGCTACACCTTC,CASSLAVGGRGYTF
-,-,TRBJ1-1,TRBV5-1,TGCGCCAGCAGCTTGGCCGGGACTGTGAACACTGAAGCTTTCTTT,CASSLAGTVNTEAFF
-,once,TRBJ2-5,TRBV5-4,TGTGCCAGCAGCTTGGATCTAGTTGAGACCCAGTACTTC,CASSLDLVETQYF
TRBD2,many,TRBJ2-2,TRBV5-5,TGTGCCAGCAGCTTGGACGGGAGGCGAAGGACCGGGGAGCTGTTTTTT,CASSLDGRRRTGELFF
-,-,TRBJ2-7,TRBV29-1,TGCAGCGGAAGGACAGCCTACGAGCAGTACTTC,CSGRTAYEQYF
TRBD1,many,TRBJ2-7,TRBV2,TGTGCCAGCAGTTCTAACAGGGGCTACGAGCAGTACTTC,CASSSNRGYEQYF
TRBD1,-,TRBJ2-3,TRBV5-1,TGCGCCAGCAGCTTGGACGGGACAGGGAGCACAGATACGCAGTATTTT,CASSLDGTGSTDTQYF
TRBD1,-,TRBJ2-5,TRBV6-5,TGTGCCAGCAGTACTGACAGGGGGCAAGAGACCCAGTACTTC,CASSTDRGQETQYF
-,-,TRBJ1-2,TRBV19,TGTGCCAGTAGGCCCCGTACAGGGAACTATGGCTACACCTTC,CASRPRTGNYGYTF
TRBD2,-,TRBJ2-1,TRBV7-8,TGTGCCAGCAGCTTGTTGTCTAGCGGGAGCCTTGGCAATGAGCAGTTCTTC,CASSLLSSGSLGNEQFF
-,-,TRBJ2-5,TRBV4-1,TGCGCCAGCAGCCAAGCCCTCGTCGGGGAAGAGACCCAGTACTTC,CASSQALVGEETQYF
TRBD1,-,TRBJ2-5,TRBV7-3,TGTGCCAGCAGCTTCCCAGGGGGCGCAGAGACCCAGTACTTC,CASSFPGGAETQYF
-,-,TRBJ1-2,TRBV25-1,TGTGCCAGCAGTGAACAGGGGCAAGGTTATGGCTACACCTTC,CASSEQGQGYGYTF
-,-,TRBJ2-7,TRBV5-1,TGCGCCAGCAGCTTGGGGCAGGGCCCTTATTCCTACGAGCAGTACTTC,CASSLGQGPYSYEQYF
-,-,TRBJ2-1,TRBV19,TGTGCCAGTAGTCAGGGTGGGGATGAGCAGTTCTTC,CASSQGGDEQFF
-,-,TRBJ2-6,TRBV6-5,TGTGCCAGCAGTTACTCCCAGGGGACTGGGGCCAACGTCCTGACTTTC,CASSYSQGTGANVLTF
TRBD1,-,TRBJ2-5,TRBV30,TGTGCCTGGAGTGGGACAGGGGCCGCTGGGGAGACCCAGTACTTC,CAWSGTGAAGETQYF
-,-,TRBJ2-2,TRBV25-1,TGTGCCAGCAGTGATTCTGCAGGGCGGAACACCGGGGAGCTGTTTTTT,CASSDSAGRNTGELFF
TRBD2,few,TRBJ2-2,TRBV7-6,TGTGCCAGCAGGTCAACTAGCGGGAGTACCGGGGAGCTGTTTTTT,CASRSTSGSTGELFF
-,-,TRBJ1-5,TRBV5-1,TGCGCCAGCAGCTTGGCAGGGGTCAGCAATCAGCCCCAGCATTTT,CASSLAGVSNQPQHF
-,-,TRBJ2-1,TRBV18,TGTGCCAGCTCACCGAATGGTAGCGGAAATGAGCAGTTCTTC,CASSPNGSGNEQFF
TRBD2,-,TRBJ2-3,TRBV5-1,TGCGCCAGCAGCTGGGACTTAGCGGGGATAAGCACAGATACGCAGTATTTT,CASSWDLAGISTDTQYF
TRBD1,-,TRBJ2-7,TRBV14,TGTGCCAGCAGCCAAGCAACAGGGGGGATTTACTCCTACGAGCAGTACTTC,CASSQATGGIYSYEQYF